These T cell receptor beta chains were read from a single sample in a study of blood T cell repertoires in COVID-19. Libraries were prepared by immunoSEQ multiplex PCR; TCRdb keeps only in-frame clonotypes and omits some of them. This table has about 110,000 clones, over 60% appearing once. The specimen sequenced was peripheral blood. The source is a man aged 80 or over with COVID-19, enrolled during active disease. The CDR3 runs from the conserved cysteine through the conserved F or W. The order of the fields is J gene, V gene, clone size, CDR3 protein. Expanded clones get a size class; other rows say once, few or many, or leave the size out.

J gene: TRBJ2-1
V gene: TRBV7-2
clone size: NA
CDR3 protein: CASTEREGRQFF

J gene: TRBJ2-6
V gene: TRBV5-8
clone size: NA
CDR3 protein: CASSLVQDSSGANVLTF

J gene: TRBJ1-1
V gene: TRBV10-2
clone size: few
CDR3 protein: CASWEGDTEAFF

J gene: TRBJ2-5
V gene: TRBV4-1
clone size: NA
CDR3 protein: CASSQGSSGYQETQYF

J gene: TRBJ1-1
V gene: TRBV4-2
clone size: NA
CDR3 protein: CASSQVVTENTEAFF

J gene: TRBJ2-3
V gene: TRBV27
clone size: NA
CDR3 protein: CARVHPFLAGGDTQYF

J gene: TRBJ2-4
V gene: TRBV2
clone size: NA
CDR3 protein: CASSLDAKNIQYF

J gene: TRBJ1-5
V gene: TRBV19
clone size: NA
CDR3 protein: CASSTVRGSYSNQPQHF

J gene: TRBJ2-5
V gene: TRBV5-1
clone size: few
CDR3 protein: CASSFAASGVIQETQYF

J gene: TRBJ2-7
V gene: TRBV5-4
clone size: NA
CDR3 protein: CASSNPDSYEQYF

J gene: TRBJ1-3
V gene: TRBV7-2
clone size: once
CDR3 protein: CASSLTQGAQNTIYF

J gene: TRBJ2-2
V gene: TRBV5-1
clone size: many
CDR3 protein: CASSKELAGNTGELFF

J gene: TRBJ1-1
V gene: TRBV4-3
clone size: NA
CDR3 protein: CASSQEFRPGLTEAFF

J gene: TRBJ1-5
V gene: TRBV10-3
clone size: NA
CDR3 protein: CAITEDGNQPQHF

J gene: TRBJ2-5
V gene: TRBV12-1
clone size: NA
CDR3 protein: CASSLLGGPKTQYF

J gene: TRBJ2-7
V gene: TRBV29-1
clone size: few
CDR3 protein: CSVESTGNSYEQYF

J gene: TRBJ2-1
V gene: TRBV4-3
clone size: few
CDR3 protein: CASSQGLLAPSSYNEQFF

J gene: TRBJ2-5
V gene: TRBV29-1
clone size: NA
CDR3 protein: CSVEGGGETQYF

J gene: TRBJ2-4
V gene: TRBV7-2
clone size: NA
CDR3 protein: CASSPGFGRDIQYF

J gene: TRBJ1-6
V gene: TRBV10-3
clone size: NA
CDR3 protein: CAISESGDENSPLHF

J gene: TRBJ1-5
V gene: TRBV2
clone size: NA
CDR3 protein: CASSGTGGGQPQHF

J gene: TRBJ2-2
V gene: TRBV18
clone size: NA
CDR3 protein: CASSPRASGSADTGELFF

J gene: TRBJ2-4
V gene: TRBV4-3
clone size: NA
CDR3 protein: CASSHGLAGTENIQYF

J gene: TRBJ1-3
V gene: TRBV3-1/TRBV3-2
clone size: NA
CDR3 protein: CASSLTGGGRTLSGNTIYF

J gene: TRBJ2-7
V gene: TRBV30
clone size: NA
CDR3 protein: CAWSLRTRGTYEQYF

J gene: TRBJ2-7
V gene: TRBV25-1
clone size: NA
CDR3 protein: CASSVSGKDSYEQYF

J gene: TRBJ1-2
V gene: TRBV6-2/TRBV6-3
clone size: once
CDR3 protein: CASSLPGGFYGYTF

J gene: TRBJ2-1
V gene: TRBV27
clone size: NA
CDR3 protein: CASGLRAAYNEQFF

J gene: TRBJ1-2
V gene: TRBV28
clone size: NA
CDR3 protein: CASSPDSDYGYTF

J gene: TRBJ1-5
V gene: TRBV5-5
clone size: NA
CDR3 protein: CASSTGTGDQPQHF

J gene: TRBJ2-3
V gene: TRBV7-9
clone size: NA
CDR3 protein: CASSSGLAGVSRATDTQYF

J gene: TRBJ1-1
V gene: TRBV6-6
clone size: NA
CDR3 protein: CASSYGGNTEAFF

J gene: TRBJ1-4
V gene: TRBV15
clone size: NA
CDR3 protein: CATSRNTGGTEKLFF

J gene: TRBJ2-7
V gene: TRBV19
clone size: NA
CDR3 protein: CASSILQGPHYEQYF

J gene: TRBJ2-3
V gene: TRBV9
clone size: NA
CDR3 protein: CASSGQLVPTDTQYF

J gene: TRBJ2-1
V gene: TRBV10-3
clone size: NA
CDR3 protein: CAISESPETFYNEQFF

J gene: TRBJ2-4
V gene: TRBV7-3
clone size: NA
CDR3 protein: CASSSQGGPSKNIQYF

J gene: TRBJ2-7
V gene: TRBV7-2
clone size: once
CDR3 protein: CASSGGRGRAYEQYF

J gene: TRBJ2-1
V gene: TRBV27
clone size: NA
CDR3 protein: CASSPWGTTPHNEQFF

J gene: TRBJ1-3
V gene: TRBV9
clone size: NA
CDR3 protein: CASSVEGAGNTIYF